Reported below is one T cell receptor (beta chain). What it binds is unknown. The data originate from a study of shared clonotypes between healthy human individuals. Study details: The cohort had two women and a few men, ages 18 to 49.

Germline CDR1 reads LNHDA; CDR2 reads SQIVND (reference sequence). The CDR3 contains 15 residues. The trim removed 2 bases at V and 2 bases at J, leaving 3 bases unmatched. Study observations and caveats: Clonotypes which were not shared had lower generation probabilities than clonotypes that all four donors shared. The sampled material consisted only of blood, and tissue repertoires are likely to differ.

Only in-frame clones appear in the TCRdb table, and some are missing; sequencing was by immunoSEQ multiplex PCR. The sample lists about 710,000 clones, over 60% occurring once. The TCR comes from a young woman in good health. The chain uses TRBV19 and TRBJ2-7, with 10 bases that match TRBD2. The sample consisted of memory CD4+ T cells sorted from blood. Subset noted: CD45RA-negative fraction. The CDR3, as DNA: TGTGCCAGTAGTATAAAGCGGGAGGGCACCTACGAGCAGTACTTC. Its protein product is CASSIKREGTYEQYF.